The 19 T cell receptor beta chains given below trace back to one sample, sequenced in a study of blood T cell repertoires in COVID-19. Repertoires were generated with immunoSEQ multiplex PCR, while TCRdb's copy carries only in-frame clones and drops some. This table holds fewer than 200,000 clones, about 80% found once. Material for sequencing was peripheral blood. The receptors derive from a woman aged 40 to 55 with COVID-19, enrolled during active disease.

This rearrangement joins TRBV20-1 to TRBJ2-3; the D gene is possibly TRBD2 (5 bases). Germline values: CDR1 DFQATT, CDR2 SNEGSKA (reference sequence). Trimming removed 7 bases from V and 8 bases from J, with 13 bases in between. The CDR3 runs to 11 residues. The CDR3 nucleotides read TGCAGTGAAGGACTGTCGGGTACGCAGTATTTT. Its protein product is CSEGLSGTQYF.

The CDR3 sequence is CASSNGGMVQYF. In nucleotides, the CDR3 is TGTGCCAGCAGCAACGGGGGTATGGTGCAGTACTTC. The chain joins TRBV6-5 to TRBJ2-7; a possible D gene is TRBD2 (6 bases). Trimming stripped 6 bases from V and 9 bases from J, with 15 bases between. The germline V gene has CDR1 MNHEY and CDR2 SVGAGI. The CDR3 contains 12 residues.

The chain joins TRBV25-1 to TRBJ2-1, with 7 positions matching TRBD2. The CDR3 spans 16 residues. V dropped 6 bases and J dropped 6; count of bases not matched to a gene: 14. Germline CDR1 and CDR2: MGHDK and SYGVNS. The CDR3 bases are TGTGCCAGCAGGCCCCCCCTAGCGGTCTCGGGCAATGAGCAGTTCTTC. It is translated as CASRPPLAVSGNEQFF.

The chain couples TRBV5-4 to TRBJ2-6; TRBD1 is a possible D gene (6 bases). Germline V lookup: CDR1 SGHNT, CDR2 YYREEE (reference sequence). Trimming shortened V by 4 bases and J by 4 bases, and 21 bases separated the two germline ends. This CDR3 region has 18 residues. The CDR3 spells CASSVPRLQGTGANVLTF. CDR3 in DNA: TGTGCCAGCAGCGTTCCCCGTTTACAGGGTACCGGGGCCAACGTCCTGACTTTC.

V usage is TRBV7-3 and J usage is TRBJ2-1; maybe TRBD1 (6 bases). V dropped 2 bases and J dropped 11 bases, with 13 bases sitting between them. The germline V gene encodes CDR1 SGHTA and CDR2 FQGTGA. There are 13 residues in the CDR3. CDR3 region: CASSLYEQGKQFF. Here the CDR3 DNA reads TGTGCCAGCAGCTTATACGAACAGGGTAAGCAGTTCTTC.

The rearrangement links TRBV11-2 to TRBJ2-2, with D hard to call. CDR1 and CDR2 (germline): SGHAT, FQNNGV. V was clipped by 5 bases and J by 1 base, with 11 bases between them. This CDR3 region has 15 residues. The CDR3 spells CASSPHSKNTGELFF. CDR3 DNA sequence: TGTGCCAGCAGCCCCCACTCCAAGAACACCGGGGAGCTGTTTTTT.

The V and J genes are TRBV7-9 and TRBJ2-3; 10 bases align to TRBD2. The V and J ends lost 5 bases and 3 bases, in that order; junction bases with no gene match: 5. There are 15 residues in the CDR3. The V gene's germline CDR1 is SEHNR and CDR2 FQNEAQ (reference sequence). The CDR3 region has the DNA TGTGCCAGCAGCGCGCCGACTAGCGGGACAGATACGCAGTATTTT. Its translation is CASSAPTSGTDTQYF.

The chain recombines TRBV5-4 with TRBJ2-3, with 7 bases that match TRBD2. CDR3 length equals 15 residues. The V segment lost 0 bases and the J segment 1 base; nucleotides outside the gene matches: 2. The germline V gene encodes CDR1 SGHNT and CDR2 YYREEE (reference sequence). CDR3 DNA: TGTGCCAGCAGCTTGGACGCGGGGGGCACAGATACGCAGTATTTT. It yields the protein CASSLDAGGTDTQYF.

The rearrangement joins TRBV6-6 to TRBJ2-2; TRBD2 matches at 11 bases. Germline CDR1 and CDR2: MNHNY and SVGAGI (reference sequence). This CDR3 is built from 15 residues. Trimming took 5 bases from V and 7 from J; bases not matched to a gene: 6. CDR3 bases: TGTGCCAGCAGTAGACTAGCGGGAAGGGGCGGGGAGCTGTTTTTT. The encoded protein is CASSRLAGRGGELFF.

The genes are TRBV3-1 (or the pseudogene TRBV3-2) and TRBJ2-1; D may be TRBD2 (6 bases). CDR1 is LGHDT and CDR2 is YNNKEL in the germline V gene (reference sequence). CDR3 length: 17 amino acids. V dropped 2 bases and J dropped 8 bases, with 22 bases sitting between them. CDR3 in DNA: TGTGCCAGCAGCCAACAACATCCGGGACTGTCTTACGATGAGCAGTTCTTC. This codes for CASSQQHPGLSYDEQFF.

The chain couples TRBV5-1 to TRBJ2-1; 16 bases align to TRBD2. With V trimmed by 4 bases and J by 6 bases, 13 bases remained unmatched. This CDR3 region has 19 residues. Germline CDR1 and CDR2: SGHRS and YFSETQ. The CDR3 reads CASSGGLAGGRVLRNEQFF. Here the CDR3 DNA reads TGCGCCAGCAGCGGGGGACTAGCGGGAGGGCGGGTTCTACGCAATGAGCAGTTCTTC.

The chain uses TRBV5-6 and TRBJ2-7; 10 bases fit TRBD2. From germline, CDR1 is SGHDT and CDR2 YYEEEE. Trimming removed 0 bases from V and 1 base from J; junction bases left unmatched: 7. The CDR3 spans 17 residues. This CDR3 is CASSLGLAGGLSYEQYF. In nucleotides, the CDR3 is TGTGCCAGCAGCTTGGGCTTAGCGGGAGGCCTGTCCTACGAGCAGTACTTC.

This chain links TRBV11-3 with TRBJ1-1; D may be TRBD1 (5 bases). With 0 bases removed from V and 8 bases from J, the gap between germline ends came to 10 bases. The germline gives CDR1 SGHNT, CDR2 YENEEA. The CDR3 is 13 amino acids. CDR3 loop: CASSLDPRTEAFF. Written as DNA, the CDR3 is TGTGCCAGCAGCTTAGATCCAAGGACAGAAGCTTTCTTT.

V and J are TRBV4-2 and TRBJ2-3; D perhaps matches TRBD1 (5 bases). The CDR3 sequence is 16 residues long. Germline assignment: CDR1 LGHNA and CDR2 YNFKEQ. V gave up 3 bases and J gave up 2 bases, with 15 bases separating them. CDR3 DNA sequence: TGTGCCAGCAGCCATCTTAGCAGGGATTTCACAGATACGCAGTATTTT. As protein: CASSHLSRDFTDTQYF.

The CDR3 coding sequence is TGTGCCAGCAGCCAGACGCGGATCACTCAAGAGCTGTTTTTT. Translating it yields CASSQTRITQELFF. The rearrangement joins TRBV28 to TRBJ2-2; D ambiguous. Trimming left V 6 bases short and J 11 bases short, with 19 bases between. The CDR3 has 14 amino acids. The germline gives CDR1 MDHEN, CDR2 SYDVKM.

A single count supports this clone. This CDR3 reads CASSYSSTYEQYF. DNA of the CDR3: TGTGCCAGCAGTTATAGCAGTACCTACGAGCAGTACTTC. The V gene is TRBV27, the J gene TRBJ2-7; D gene unclear. V was shortened by 4 bases and J by 2 bases, with 9 bases between the two germline ends. Germline V gene sequence: CDR1 MNHEY, CDR2 SMNVEV (reference sequence). CDR3 length equals 13 residues.

The rearrangement joins TRBV11-2 to TRBJ2-2, with 7 bases that match TRBD1. This CDR3 has 14 residues. Germline-derived CDR1 and CDR2 are SGHAT and FQNNGV. V dropped 5 bases and J dropped 3; count of bases not matched to a gene: 3. The CDR3 sequence is CASSLGTDTGELFF. The CDR3 DNA reads TGTGCCAGCAGCCTGGGGACAGACACCGGGGAGCTGTTTTTT.

The CDR3 DNA reads as TGTGCCAGTAGATCCGGGAGTTGGAGGAAGTATGGCTACACCTTC. This codes for CASRSGSWRKYGYTF. The chain uses TRBV19 and TRBJ1-2; D ambiguous. Germline values: CDR1 LNHDA, CDR2 SQIVND (reference sequence). The V gene lost 6 bases and the J gene lost 5 bases, with 19 bases spanning the gap. The CDR3 covers 15 residues.

The chain carries TRBV6-5 and TRBJ1-1; 8 nucleotides line up with TRBD1. V shed 6 bases, J shed 0 bases, and the junction held 6 bases outside the gene matches. CDR3 length: 15 amino acids. Germline V CDR1 and CDR2: MNHEY, SVGAGI. The CDR3 loop reads CASSNWGQVNTEAFF. CDR3 sequence (DNA): TGTGCCAGCAGCAACTGGGGACAGGTGAACACTGAAGCTTTCTTT.